The table lists the clone carrying this T cell receptor beta chain with many counts. What it recognizes is unknown. The record originates from a study of neurological immune-mediated disorders. Broader study findings: CDR3 amino acid sequences found in expanded clones were never shared across subjects, suggesting private repertoires in all groups. The greatest degree of TCR clonal expansion was observed in HTLV-1-associated myelopathy, with the lowest in multiple sclerosis, below that of healthy controls.

Trimming pared 3 bases from V and 6 bases from J, leaving 9 bases between. This CDR3 has 12 amino acids. Synthesis of cDNA was accomplished via 5'RACE employing 10-nucleotide random UMIs. Each sequencing run yielded over 160 million TCR-beta sequences from 15-18 subjects. TCRdb used MiXCR to reprocess the 5' RACE reads, holding one entry per CDR3 protein. The table has under 75,000 distinct CDR3 sequences, roughly 4.9% seen once; the top ten hold around 6%. The chain uses TRBV12-3 or TRBV12-4 and TRBJ2-7, with a weak D call TRBD1 (5 bases). The TCR comes from a human donor with multiple sclerosis. The donor label of this sample is uncertain. The sequencing input was PBMCs. The CDR3 DNA reads as TGTGCCAGCAGTTTGGCAGGGCTCGAGCAGTACTTC. Translated: CASSLAGLEQYF.